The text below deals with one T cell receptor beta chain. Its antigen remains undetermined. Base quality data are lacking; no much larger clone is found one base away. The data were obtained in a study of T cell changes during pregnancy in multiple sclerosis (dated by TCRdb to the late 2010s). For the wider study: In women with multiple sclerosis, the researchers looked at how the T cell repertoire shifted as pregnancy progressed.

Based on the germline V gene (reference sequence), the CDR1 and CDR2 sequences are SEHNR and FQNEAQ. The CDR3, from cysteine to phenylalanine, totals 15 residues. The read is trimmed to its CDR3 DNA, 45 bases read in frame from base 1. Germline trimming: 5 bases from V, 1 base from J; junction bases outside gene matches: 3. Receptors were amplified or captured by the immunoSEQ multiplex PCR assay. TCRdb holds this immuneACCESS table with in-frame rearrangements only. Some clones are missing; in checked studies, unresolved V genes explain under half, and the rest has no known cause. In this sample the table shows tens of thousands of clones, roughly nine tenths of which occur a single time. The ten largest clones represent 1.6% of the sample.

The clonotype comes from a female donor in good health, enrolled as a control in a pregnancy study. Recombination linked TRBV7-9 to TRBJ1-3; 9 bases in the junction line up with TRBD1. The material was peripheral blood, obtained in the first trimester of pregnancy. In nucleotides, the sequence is TGTGCCAGCAGCCCCGGGACAGGGTCTGGAAACACCATATATTTT. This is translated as CASSPGTGSGNTIYF.